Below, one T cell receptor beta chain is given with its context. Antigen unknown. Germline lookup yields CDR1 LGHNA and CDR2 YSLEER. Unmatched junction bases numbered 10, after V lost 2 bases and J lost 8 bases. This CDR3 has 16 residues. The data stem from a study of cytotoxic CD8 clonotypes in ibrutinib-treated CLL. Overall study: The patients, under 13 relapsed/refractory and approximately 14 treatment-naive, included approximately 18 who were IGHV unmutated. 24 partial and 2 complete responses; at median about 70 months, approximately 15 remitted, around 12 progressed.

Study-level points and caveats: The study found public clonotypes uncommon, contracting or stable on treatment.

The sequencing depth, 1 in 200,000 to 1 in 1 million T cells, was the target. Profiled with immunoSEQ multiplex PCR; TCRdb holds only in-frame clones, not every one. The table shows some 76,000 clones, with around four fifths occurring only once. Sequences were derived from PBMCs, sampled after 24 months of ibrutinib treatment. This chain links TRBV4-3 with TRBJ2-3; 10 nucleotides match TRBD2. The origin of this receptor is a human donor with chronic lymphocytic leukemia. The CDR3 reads CASSQLTSGISATQYF. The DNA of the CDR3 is TGCGCCAGCAGCCAACTCACTAGCGGGATTTCGGCTACGCAGTATTTT.